This T cell receptor (beta chain) was identified in a study of cytomegalovirus exposure and HLA in healthy donors. The PCR contained 60 Vbeta and 13 Jbeta primers. The repertoire was sequenced with immunoSEQ multiplex PCR; TCRdb's copy has only in-frame clones and lacks some. The sample lists more than 200,000 clones, over 75% occurring once. The V and J ends lost 0 bases and 3 bases respectively, with 7 bases between them. The CDR3 is 13 amino acids. Germline V gives CDR1 SGHRS, CDR2 YFSETQ. The chain recombines TRBV5-1 with TRBJ2-7; a possible D gene is TRBD1 (6 bases). Sequenced sample: PBMCs. The receptor was isolated from a girl aged 2 to 9 in good health and CMV-seronegative. For the CDR3, the DNA is TGCGCCAGCAGCTTGGACAGGGTCTACGAGCAGTACTTC. Protein: CASSLDRVYEQYF.